Sequencing of this T cell receptor (beta chain) was carried out in a study of blood T cell dynamics during melanoma immunotherapy. Study overall: First-line therapy was either pembrolizumab or nivolumab with ipilimumab for metastatic melanoma.

V was shortened by 1 base and J by 3 bases, with 10 bases between the two germline ends. Looked up from germline, CDR1 is SGHTA and CDR2 is FQGNSA. The CDR3 runs 15 residues. This sample's time point: week 3, after first cycle of checkpoint inhibitor. Broader study findings: Whether repertoire-driving clones were melanoma-specific could not be determined.

Comment on this clone: Its antigen is undetermined.

This table comes from immunoSEQ multiplex PCR, and its TCRdb copy is limited to in-frame clones, with some not included. Found here are roughly 30,000 clones, approximately 83% of them singletons; the top ten hold about 9.4%. This clonotype was obtained from a human donor with melanoma. The V call is TRBV7-2, the J call TRBJ1-5; D unresolved. This specimen was blood, taken from a patient treated with checkpoint blockade. CDR3 sequence: CASSLGRIPNQPQHF. DNA of the CDR3: TGTGCCAGCAGCTTAGGCAGAATCCCCAATCAGCCCCAGCATTTT.